A single sample is the source of the 15 T cell receptor beta chains below, sequenced in a study of shared clonotypes between healthy human individuals. Sequenced by immunoSEQ multiplex PCR; TCRdb stores in-frame clones only, minus some. The sample records some 500,000 clones, 95% to 97% being singletons. Sequencing was carried out using naive CD4+ T cells sorted from blood. The subset is: CD45RA+ positively selected. Receptors were obtained from a woman younger than 45 in good health.

This clone was observed once. This chain connects TRBV28 to TRBJ1-1; TRBD1 is a possible D gene (6 bases). The CDR3 covers 15 residues. The V gene's germline CDR1 is MDHEN and CDR2 SYDVKM. The germline V and J ends were trimmed by 1 base and 10 bases, with 19 bases remaining between them. CDR3 sequence (DNA): TGTGCCAGCAGTTTATCAGGGCAGAGGGGACAAATAGCTTTCTTT. This gives the protein CASSLSGQRGQIAFF.

CDR3 region: CASSIGISAGGSYEQYF. CDR3 coding DNA: TGCGCCAGCAGCATTGGGATTTCAGCGGGAGGTTCCTACGAGCAGTACTTC. The chain employs TRBV5-1 and TRBJ2-7, with 9 bases lining up with TRBD2. CDR1 and CDR2 from the germline V gene are SGHRS and YFSETQ. J gave up 1 base and V 4 bases, and 12 bases lay outside the gene matches. This CDR3 spans 17 amino acids.

The chain carries TRBV5-3 and TRBJ1-2, with 8 positions matching TRBD1. TRBV5-3 is labeled an ORF, and its function is uncertain. The CDR3 has 17 amino acids. J was trimmed by 2 bases and V by 4 bases; bases with no gene match: 13. CDR3 region: CARSPGTGTSGNYGYTF. CDR3 in DNA: TGTGCCAGAAGCCCCGGGACAGGCACGTCTGGCAACTATGGCTACACCTTC.

The chain employs TRBV7-9 and TRBJ2-7; no definite D call. Germline CDR1 reads SEHNR; CDR2 reads FQNEAQ (reference sequence). This CDR3 region has 13 residues. The V end was cut by 1 base, the J end by 3 bases, with 7 bases between. As DNA, the CDR3 is TGTGCCAGCAGCTTAGGGCAGCACTACGAGCAGTACTTC. Translated: CASSLGQHYEQYF.

The chain couples TRBV15 to TRBJ1-5, with no clear D. This CDR3 is 14 amino acids long. Germline V gives CDR1 LNHNV, CDR2 YYDKDF (reference sequence). The ends were cut back, 5 bases at V and 0 bases at J, with 8 bases in the middle. DNA for the CDR3: TGTGCCACCAGCTCCGGGTTTAGCAATCAGCCCCAGCATTTT. Protein product: CATSSGFSNQPQHF.

The J gene is TRBJ2-5, the V gene TRBV6-1, with 7 bases matching TRBD1. V lost 3 bases to trimming and J lost 3 bases; unmatched junction nucleotides: 7. In germline, CDR1 is MNHNS, CDR2 SASEGT. This CDR3 has 15 amino acids. In nucleotides, the CDR3 is TGTGCCAGCAGTGATATACAGGGGTCGAAAGAGACCCAGTACTTC. It encodes CASSDIQGSKETQYF.

The chain links TRBV18 to TRBJ2-7, with 11 bases aligning to TRBD2. Per the germline V gene, CDR1 is KGHSH and CDR2 is LQKENI. Unmatched junction bases numbered 5, after V lost 5 bases and J lost 5 bases. The CDR3 spans 14 residues. The DNA for the CDR3 is TGTGCCAGCTCAATAGCGGGAGGGAGTAACGAGCAGTACTTC. Residues: CASSIAGGSNEQYF.

Remarks on this clone: The sample holds other DNA sequences that translate to the same CDR3. The rearrangement uses TRBV9 and TRBJ2-1; the D is unclear. Germline loops: CDR1 SGDLS, CDR2 YYNGEE. With 3 bases removed from V and 4 bases from J, the gap between germline ends came to 5 bases. The CDR3 totals 12 residues. The CDR3 coding sequence is TGTGCCAGCAGCGCTACTTACAATGAGCAGTTCTTC. As protein: CASSATYNEQFF.

The chain carries TRBV7-9 and TRBJ2-5, with 8 bases fitting TRBD1. Trimming took 4 bases from V and 2 from J; bases not matched to a gene: 6. The CDR3 sequence is 15 residues long. Germline CDR1 is SEHNR and CDR2 is FQNEAQ (reference sequence). For the CDR3, the DNA is TGTGCCAGCAGCTCTAGCAGGGGGCCGCAAGAGACCCAGTACTTC. Translation: CASSSSRGPQETQYF. The whole variable domain, filled in from reference TRBV7-9 and TRBJ2-5, reads DTGVSQNPRHKITKRGQNVTFRCDPISEHNRLYWYRQTLGQGPEFLTYFQNEAQLEKSRLLSDRFSAERPKGSFSTLEIQRTEQGDSAMYLCASSSSRGPQETQYFGPGTRLLVL.

The chain recombines TRBV29-1 with TRBJ2-7; TRBD2 agrees at 7 bases. J gave up 6 bases and V 5 bases, and 10 bases lay outside the gene matches. Germline CDR1 reads SQVTM; CDR2 reads ANQGSEA. CDR3 size: 13 residues. The chain's CDR3 is CSVISTSTGEQYF. The CDR3 coding sequence is TGCAGCGTTATATCGACTAGCACCGGCGAGCAGTACTTC.

The chain combines TRBV2 with TRBJ2-2; 8 bases map to TRBD1. The length of the CDR3 is 14 residues. Germline lookup yields CDR1 SNHLY and CDR2 FYNNEI. V dropped 4 bases and J dropped 7; count of bases not matched to a gene: 5. In nucleotides, the CDR3 is TGTGCCAGCAGTGTACAGGGGGGTGGCGGGGAGCTGTTTTTT. Its translation is CASSVQGGGGELFF.

Concerning this clone itself: Compared with germline, one end of the junction differs, possibly owing to a read error. For the CDR3, the DNA is TGTGCCAGCAGCCTAGCTAGTGAAAAACTGTTTTTT. This encodes CASSLASEKLFF. The chain joins TRBV7-2 to TRBJ1-4; D is uncertain. This CDR3 has 12 residues. From germline, CDR1 is SGHTA and CDR2 FQGNSA.

The J gene is TRBJ2-2, the V gene TRBV19; 7 nucleotides align to TRBD1. CDR3 length equals 14 residues. Germline CDR1 reads LNHDA; CDR2 reads SQIVND (reference sequence). V lost 8 bases, J lost 1 base, and 4 bases stayed unmatched. The CDR3 nucleotides read TGTGCCAGTGACGCAGGGGGGAACACCGGGGAGCTGTTTTTT. The encoded protein is CASDAGGNTGELFF.

The V gene is TRBV5-1, the J gene TRBJ2-3; maybe TRBD1 (5 bases). V was shortened by 0 bases and J by 3 bases, with 8 bases between the two germline ends. This CDR3 is built from 14 residues. Germline V gives CDR1 SGHRS, CDR2 YFSETQ. The CDR3 sequence is CASSLGSGTDTQYF. The CDR3 DNA is TGCGCCAGCAGCTTGGGGTCAGGGACAGATACGCAGTATTTT.

This chain uses TRBV11-2 with TRBJ2-3, with D possibly matching TRBD2 (6 bases). Trimming took off 4 bases at V and 0 bases at J, with 14 bases between the two ends. CDR3 length: 16 residues. Germline V lookup: CDR1 SGHAT, CDR2 FQNNGV. DNA of the CDR3: TGTGCCAGCAGCTATTCGGTAGCGGATAGCACAGATACGCAGTATTTT. Encoded protein: CASSYSVADSTDTQYF. Complete variable domain (other parts from reference TRBV11-2 and TRBJ2-3): EAGVAQSPRYKIIEKRQSVAFWCNPISGHATLYWYQQILGQGPKLLIQFQNNGVVDDSQLPKDRFSAERLKGVDSTLKIQPAKLEDSAVYLCASSYSVADSTDTQYFGPGTRLTVL.